The entry that follows covers one T cell receptor (beta chain) sequence. Its antigen is as yet unknown. The data stem from a study of T cell responses to AZD1222 COVID-19 vaccine. Study-level findings and limits: Of spike-specific TCRs, nearly half reportedly target regions left unmutated in variants. The study identified only six AZD1222 recipients as seropositive at baseline. Clonal diversity was possibly underestimated, and white British individuals and females predominated among donors.

Looked up from germline, CDR1 is SEHNR and CDR2 is FQNEAQ (reference sequence). The CDR3 runs 13 residues. V was pared by 4 bases and J by 6 bases, with 9 bases between. Repertoires were generated with immunoSEQ multiplex PCR, while TCRdb's copy carries only in-frame clones and drops some. The sample records some 170,000 clones, around 89% being singletons. Specimen: peripheral blood, collected 28 days after the second AZD1222 dose. The sequence was collected from an adult who received the AZD1222 COVID-19 vaccine. This chain uses TRBV7-9 with TRBJ2-2; no definite D call. As DNA, the CDR3 is TGTGCCAGCAGCTCCGGGTTTCCCGGGGAGCTGTTTTTT. Residues: CASSSGFPGELFF.